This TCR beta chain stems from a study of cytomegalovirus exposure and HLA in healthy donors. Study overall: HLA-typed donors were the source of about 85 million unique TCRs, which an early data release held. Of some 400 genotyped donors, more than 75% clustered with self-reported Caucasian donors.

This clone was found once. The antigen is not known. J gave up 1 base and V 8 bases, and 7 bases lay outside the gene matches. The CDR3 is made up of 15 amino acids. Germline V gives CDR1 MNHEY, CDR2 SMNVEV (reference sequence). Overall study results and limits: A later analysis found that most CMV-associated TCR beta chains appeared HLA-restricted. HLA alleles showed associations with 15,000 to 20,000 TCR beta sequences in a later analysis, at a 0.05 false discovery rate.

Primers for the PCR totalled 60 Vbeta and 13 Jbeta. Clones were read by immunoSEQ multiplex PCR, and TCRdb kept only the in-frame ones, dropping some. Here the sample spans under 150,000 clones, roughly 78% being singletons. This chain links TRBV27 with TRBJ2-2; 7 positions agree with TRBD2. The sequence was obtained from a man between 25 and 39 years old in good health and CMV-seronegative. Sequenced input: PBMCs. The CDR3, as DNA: TGTGCCAGCGGGCCGGGACTATTGAACACCGGGGAGCTGTTTTTT. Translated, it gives CASGPGLLNTGELFF.